These 10 T cell receptor beta chains were sequenced from one sample in a study of response to subunit inactivated influenza vaccine. MiXCR, applied by TCRdb to the RT-PCR reads, yields one record per CDR3 protein. The data contain about 540,000 distinct CDR3 sequences, approximately 20% of them seen just once; the ten biggest clones take up under 3.5%. These same records also appear under a second study, on T cells expressing NK-cell markers. That study adds: The authors made TCR beta cDNA libraries by 5'RACE template switching. This switching added a universal primer site and UMIs.

This sample comprised CD4+ T cells sorted from PBMCs, obtained approximately 13 days after vaccination. These receptors were obtained from a man aged 50 or older who received an inactivated influenza vaccine.

V gene TRBV20-1 combines with J gene TRBJ2-3; D ambiguous. Germline-derived CDR1 and CDR2 are DFQATT and SNEGSKA (reference sequence). The CDR3 sequence is 16 residues long. V shed 3 bases and J shed 0 bases, with 16 bases lying between them. CDR3 DNA sequence: TGCAGTGCTAGCGGTCGAGTGGGTTCTAGCACAGATACGCAGTATTTT. This gives the protein CSASGRVGSSTDTQYF.

The rearrangement uses TRBV12-3 or TRBV12-4 and TRBJ1-1, with a possible D match to TRBD1 (6 bases). Trimming took off 3 bases at V and 4 bases at J, with 12 bases between the two ends. The CDR3 consists of 14 residues. As DNA, the CDR3 is TGTGCCAGCAGTTTGGGCAGGGGACGCACTGAAGCTTTCTTT. This translates into CASSLGRGRTEAFF.

The V gene is TRBV29-1, the J gene TRBJ2-7; tentative D call: TRBD2 (6 bases). V was cut by 6 bases and J by 0 bases, with 15 bases left in between. The length of the CDR3 is 14 residues. Germline V gives CDR1 SQVTM, CDR2 ANQGSEA. The CDR3 is CSVARRGSSYEQYF. CDR3 nucleotide sequence: TGCAGCGTGGCCCGGCGGGGCTCCTCCTACGAGCAGTACTTC.

V usage is TRBV7-8 and J usage is TRBJ2-2; no clear D. Deletions cut 7 bases from V and 4 bases from J, with 7 bases between. The CDR3 extends over 12 amino acids. CDR1 and CDR2 from the germline V gene are SGHVS and FQNEAQ. The CDR3 DNA is TGTGCCAGCATCCCGCTCACCGGGGAGCTGTTTTTT. Its protein product is CASIPLTGELFF.

The chain has TRBV25-1 and TRBJ1-1; D might be TRBD1 (6 bases). V lost 4 bases, J lost 5 bases, and 17 bases lay in between. CDR3 length: 15 residues. Germline V gives CDR1 MGHDK, CDR2 SYGVNS. CDR3 loop: CASSGGIGRGTEAFF. CDR3 sequence (DNA): TGTGCCAGCAGTGGAGGGATAGGTAGGGGGACTGAAGCTTTCTTT.

This rearrangement joins TRBV28 to TRBJ2-7; TRBD1 agrees at 7 bases. The junction had 5 bases not matched to a gene; V was cut back by 8 bases and J by 1 base. This CDR3 is 13 amino acids long. Germline V CDR1 and CDR2: MDHEN, SYDVKM. CDR3 protein: CASDPGQSYEQYF. DNA of the CDR3: TGTGCCAGCGACCCGGGACAGTCCTACGAGCAGTACTTC.

As DNA, the CDR3 is TGCAGTGCTAGAATGAGAGGACGGGAAAAACTGTTTTTT. Translation gives CSARMRGREKLFF. The V and J genes are TRBV20-1 and TRBJ1-4, with D uncertain. This CDR3 has 13 amino acids. Trimming stripped 2 bases from V and 8 bases from J, with 12 bases between. Per the germline V gene, CDR1 is DFQATT and CDR2 is SNEGSKA (reference sequence).

The rearrangement joins TRBV2 to TRBJ2-3; no clear D. V lost 7 bases and J 2 bases, leaving 7 bases between the germline ends. The CDR3 has 12 amino acids. From germline, CDR1 is SNHLY and CDR2 FYNNEI. The CDR3 spells CASTQTTDTQYF. CDR3 in DNA: TGTGCCAGCACTCAGACCACAGATACGCAGTATTTT.

This chain joins TRBV5-1 and TRBJ2-5; D may match TRBD1 or TRBD2 (5 bases each). The CDR3 extends over 14 amino acids. V gave up 5 bases and J gave up 2 bases, with 13 bases separating them. Germline V gene sequence: CDR1 SGHRS, CDR2 YFSETQ. For the CDR3, the DNA is TGCGCCAGCAGGGGACGGACGCTTCAAGAGACCCAGTACTTC. As protein: CASRGRTLQETQYF.

This clonotype was detected only once. The chain joins TRBV5-1 to TRBJ2-6, with 8 bases identical to TRBD2. Germline CDR1 and CDR2: SGHRS and YFSETQ. Trimming at V came to 4 bases and at J to 4 bases, leaving 7 bases not matched to a gene. This CDR3 is 16 amino acids long. The CDR3 here is CASSPGLARGANVLTF. The DNA for the CDR3 is TGCGCCAGCAGCCCAGGACTAGCTCGGGGGGCCAACGTCCTGACTTTC. Complete variable domain (other parts from reference TRBV5-1 and TRBJ2-6): KAGVTQTPRYLIKTRGQQVTLSCSPISGHRSVSWYQQTPGQGLQFLFEYFSETQRNKGNFPGRFSGRQFSNSRSEMNVSTLELGDSALYLCASSPGLARGANVLTFGAGSRLTVL.